The 25 T cell receptor beta chains below all came from one sample that was sequenced in a study of blood T cell repertoires in COVID-19. Only in-frame clones appear in the TCRdb table, and some are missing; sequencing was by immunoSEQ multiplex PCR. Here the sample spans roughly 120,000 clones, more than 75% being singletons. The sample taken for sequencing was peripheral blood. These receptors all come from a man aged 55 to 70 with acute or convalescent COVID-19.

The rearrangement joins TRBV7-2 to TRBJ1-2; D is perhaps TRBD1 (6 bases). V lost 4 bases to trimming and J lost 7 bases, with 16 bases between them. From germline, CDR1 is SGHTA and CDR2 FQGNSA. The CDR3 totals 14 residues. The CDR3 reads CASSSKGQGTGYTF. The DNA for the CDR3 is TGTGCCAGCAGCTCTAAGGGACAAGGCACTGGCTACACCTTC.

The V gene is TRBV28, the J gene TRBJ2-1, with a tentative D call TRBD1 (6 bases). The CDR3 runs to 13 residues. Germline CDR1 is MDHEN and CDR2 is SYDVKM. V gave up 9 bases and J gave up 7 bases, with 16 bases separating them. The CDR3 DNA reads as TGTGCCAGTACAGGGTATTCGGAGAATGAGCAGTTCTTC. This codes for CASTGYSENEQFF.

This sequence joins TRBV5-1 and TRBJ2-5; TRBD1 agrees at 7 bases. J was trimmed by 2 bases and V by 3 bases; bases with no gene match: 10. Germline CDR1 is SGHRS and CDR2 is YFSETQ. The CDR3 has 16 residues. This CDR3 reads CASSSSGTVIQETQYF. The CDR3 DNA reads TGCGCCAGCAGCTCCTCCGGGACAGTAATACAAGAGACCCAGTACTTC. Using reference TRBV5-1 and TRBJ2-5 for the parts outside the CDR3, the full variable domain is KAGVTQTPRYLIKTRGQQVTLSCSPISGHRSVSWYQQTPGQGLQFLFEYFSETQRNKGNFPGRFSGRQFSNSRSEMNVSTLELGDSALYLCASSSSGTVIQETQYFGPGTRLLVL.

This chain connects TRBV19 to TRBJ2-3; no definite D call. The CDR3 is 12 residues long. From germline, CDR1 is LNHDA and CDR2 SQIVND (reference sequence). V was clipped by 7 bases and J by 0 bases, with 5 bases between them. The CDR3 is CASTGSTDTQYF. As DNA, the CDR3 is TGTGCCAGTACCGGGAGCACAGATACGCAGTATTTT. Using reference TRBV19 and TRBJ2-3 for the parts outside the CDR3, the full variable domain is DGGITQSPKYLFRKEGQNVTLSCEQNLNHDAMYWYRQDPGQGLRLIYYSQIVNDFQKGDIAEGYSVSREKKESFPLTVTSAQKNPTAFYLCASTGSTDTQYFGPGTRLTVL.

This sequence joins TRBV29-1 and TRBJ1-6; D might be TRBD1 (5 bases). The V and J ends lost 6 bases and 0 bases respectively, with 9 bases between them. Per germline, CDR1 SQVTM and CDR2 ANQGSEA. CDR3 size: 14 residues. CDR3 sequence: CSVGGSSYNSPLHF. CDR3 in DNA: TGCAGCGTCGGGGGGAGCTCCTATAATTCACCCCTCCACTTT. Combining the CDR3 with reference TRBV29-1 and TRBJ1-6 gives the whole variable domain SAVISQKPSRDICQRGTSLTIQCQVDSQVTMMFWYRQQPGQSLTLIATANQGSEATYESGFVIDKFPISRPNLTFSTLTVSNMSPEDSSIYLCSVGGSSYNSPLHFGNGTRLTVT.

The genes are TRBV19 and TRBJ2-3; tentative D call: TRBD1 (6 bases). The length of the CDR3 is 17 residues. V was shortened by 3 bases and J by 2 bases, with 18 bases between the two germline ends. Germline CDR1 LNHDA, CDR2 SQIVND (reference sequence). CDR3 sequence reads: CASSIRMAGAPTDTQYF. The CDR3 DNA sequence: TGTGCCAGTAGTATCCGGATGGCAGGGGCCCCCACAGATACGCAGTATTTT.

The chain has TRBV16 and TRBJ1-2; a weak D match, TRBD1 (6 bases). The germline V gene has CDR1 KGHSY and CDR2 FQNENV. Trimming took 0 bases from V and 3 from J, leaving 11 bases between them. CDR3 length equals 15 residues. The CDR3 sequence is CASSQSLQGDYGYTF. The CDR3 DNA sequence: TGTGCCAGCAGCCAATCGTTACAGGGTGACTATGGCTACACCTTC. Full variable domain (missing parts from reference TRBV16 and TRBJ1-2): GEEVAQTPKHLVRGEGQKAKLYCAPIKGHSYVFWYQQVLKNEFKFLISFQNENVFDETGMPKERFSAKCLPNSPCSLEIQATKLEDSAVYFCASSQSLQGDYGYTFGSGTRLTVV.

The chain is built from TRBV25-1 and TRBJ1-2; 7 nucleotides agree with TRBD1. CDR1 and CDR2 (germline): MGHDK, SYGVNS. Germline trimming cut 4 bases from V and 6 bases from J; bases unmatched to any gene: 14. The CDR3 sequence is 16 residues long. DNA of the CDR3: TGTGCCAGCAGTGGACCTGACAGGGTGATAAGGAATGGCTACACCTTC. As protein: CASSGPDRVIRNGYTF.

The chain combines TRBV27 with TRBJ2-6; D unresolved. The V end was cut by 5 bases, the J end by 4 bases, with 12 bases between. Germline CDR1 reads MNHEY; CDR2 reads SMNVEV (reference sequence). This CDR3 has 15 residues. CDR3 loop: CASSPSALGANVLTF. DNA for the CDR3: TGTGCCAGCAGTCCAAGCGCCCTGGGGGCCAACGTCCTGACTTTC.

The CDR3 nucleotides are TGTGCCAGCACCGTGACAGGGGGGTCCTACGAGCAGTACTTC. It encodes CASTVTGGSYEQYF. V and J are TRBV7-2 and TRBJ2-7, with 9 bases lining up with TRBD1. The CDR3 is made up of 14 amino acids. CDR1 and CDR2 (germline): SGHTA, FQGNSA. J was trimmed by 1 base and V by 7 bases; bases with no gene match: 5.

The chain couples TRBV20-1 to TRBJ2-7; D unclear. The CDR3 runs to 11 residues. Trimming removed 0 bases from V and 6 bases from J, with 6 bases in between. In germline, CDR1 is DFQATT, CDR2 SNEGSKA (reference sequence). CDR3: CSARDYSEQYF. DNA for the CDR3: TGCAGTGCTAGAGATTACAGCGAGCAGTACTTC.

The CDR3 loop is CASSLGTSGYNEQFF. DNA for the CDR3: TGTGCCAGCAGTTTGGGGACTAGCGGATACAATGAGCAGTTCTTC. The V call is TRBV28, the J call TRBJ2-1, with 11 positions matching TRBD2. This CDR3 region has 15 residues. In germline, CDR1 is MDHEN, CDR2 SYDVKM. The junction had 2 bases not matched to a gene; V was cut back by 3 bases and J by 4 bases. Complete variable domain (other parts from reference TRBV28 and TRBJ2-1): DVKVTQSSRYLVKRTGEKVFLECVQDMDHENMFWYRQDPGLGLRLIYFSYDVKMKEKGDIPEGYSVSREKKERFSLILESASTNQTSMYLCASSLGTSGYNEQFFGPGTRLTVL.

The chain joins TRBV6-2 or TRBV6-3 to TRBJ2-3, with no clear D. Germline V gene data show CDR1 as MNHEY and CDR2 as SVGEGT. The CDR3 is 20 amino acids. The V end was cut by 7 bases, the J end by 0 bases, with 29 bases between. CDR3 DNA: TGTGCCAGCACCCCTGGGTTTGGCGTAACTATGCAGCGTAGCACAGATACGCAGTATTTT. Protein: CASTPGFGVTMQRSTDTQYF.

V gene TRBV14 combines with J gene TRBJ2-5; possible D gene TRBD2, 6 bases. The CDR3 consists of 15 residues. Germline V gene lookup returns CDR1 SGHDN and CDR2 FVKESK. V lost 1 base to trimming and J lost 5 bases, with 14 bases between them. Here the CDR3 reads CASSQASGRLETQYF. The CDR3 region has the DNA TGTGCCAGCAGCCAAGCCAGCGGGCGTTTGGAGACCCAGTACTTC.

The V call is TRBV10-3, the J call TRBJ1-4; D is perhaps TRBD1 (6 bases). Germline CDR1 and CDR2: ENHRY and SYGVKD. The CDR3 totals 15 residues. V lost 5 bases to trimming and J lost 0 bases, with 10 bases between them. The CDR3 protein is CAISQGLSTNEKLFF. For the CDR3, the DNA is TGTGCCATCAGTCAGGGGCTCTCAACTAATGAAAAACTGTTTTTT.

The J gene is TRBJ1-1, the V gene TRBV2; 7 nucleotides align to TRBD1. The CDR3 runs to 17 residues. From germline, CDR1 is SNHLY and CDR2 FYNNEI. Trimming cost V 5 bases and J 2 bases; bases outside gene matches: 14. CDR3 protein: CASSTRGAGRQNTEAFF. The DNA of the CDR3 is TGTGCCAGCAGTACCAGGGGGGCGGGCAGACAAAACACTGAAGCTTTCTTT.

This chain uses TRBV5-1 with TRBJ2-3; 9 nucleotides agree with TRBD2. The V and J ends lost 1 base and 6 bases, in that order; junction bases with no gene match: 9. The CDR3 sequence is 16 residues long. Germline CDR1 is SGHRS and CDR2 is YFSETQ. The CDR3 DNA reads TGCGCCAGCAGCTTGTATGGTAGCGGGAGAGGGGATACGCAGTATTTT. Amino acids: CASSLYGSGRGDTQYF.

The sample holds a few counts of this clone. At the DNA level, this CDR3 is encoded by other sequences in the same sample as well. V is TRBV20-1 and J is TRBJ1-5; D not resolved. The CDR3 loop spans 12 amino acids. V gave up 3 bases and J gave up 4 bases, with 7 bases separating them. The germline CDR1 and CDR2 sequences are DFQATT and SNEGSKA (reference sequence). The CDR3 nucleotides read TGCAGTGCTAGTCCCTCGAATCAGCCCCAGCATTTT. Amino acid sequence: CSASPSNQPQHF.

This clone was counted a single time. The chain couples TRBV28 to TRBJ1-2; 7 bases map to TRBD1. This CDR3 comprises 17 residues. Germline V gene lookup returns CDR1 MDHEN and CDR2 SYDVKM. V lost 5 bases to trimming and J lost 0 bases; unmatched junction nucleotides: 12. The CDR3 DNA reads as TGTGCCAGCAGTCTCCCCGGGACAGCCTATTCTAACTATGGCTACACCTTC. Translated: CASSLPGTAYSNYGYTF.

The CDR3 loop reads CASSAAGTGTHNEQFF. CDR3 sequence (DNA): TGTGCCAGCAGTGCCGCCGGGACAGGGACGCACAATGAGCAGTTCTTC. V usage is TRBV6-4 and J usage is TRBJ2-1, with 9 bases that match TRBD1. Germline values: CDR1 MRHNA, CDR2 SNTAGT. The CDR3 loop spans 16 amino acids. V trimming: 4 bases; J trimming: 5 bases; junction bases outside the gene matches: 9.

The chain has TRBV5-1 and TRBJ2-1, with D possibly matching TRBD2 (5 bases). Per the germline V gene, CDR1 is SGHRS and CDR2 is YFSETQ. The ends were cut back, 3 bases at V and 8 bases at J, with 9 bases in the middle. The CDR3 sequence is 12 residues long. CDR3 sequence (DNA): TGCGCCAGCAGCTATACTAGTTATGAGCAGTTCTTC. This codes for CASSYTSYEQFF.

The chain recombines TRBV6-5 with TRBJ2-7; a weak D match, TRBD2 (5 bases). Germline CDR1 reads MNHEY; CDR2 reads SVGAGI. V lost 2 bases and J 5 bases, leaving 16 bases between the germline ends. CDR3 size: 15 residues. CDR3 amino acids: CASSYGSAGVDEQYF. The DNA of the CDR3 is TGTGCCAGCAGTTACGGCAGTGCCGGGGTGGACGAGCAGTACTTC.

The chain joins TRBV28 to TRBJ1-6; the D gene is possibly TRBD1 (6 bases). The V end was cut by 6 bases, the J end by 1 base, with 13 bases between. Germline CDR1 reads MDHEN; CDR2 reads SYDVKM. The CDR3 length is 16 residues. The CDR3 spells CASSRDIRSYNSPLHF. CDR3 DNA: TGTGCCAGCAGCCGGGACATTAGATCCTATAATTCACCCCTCCACTTT. Looking up the rest from reference TRBV28 and TRBJ1-6 gives the full variable domain: DVKVTQSSRYLVKRTGEKVFLECVQDMDHENMFWYRQDPGLGLRLIYFSYDVKMKEKGDIPEGYSVSREKKERFSLILESASTNQTSMYLCASSRDIRSYNSPLHFGNGTRLTVT.

In regard to this clone: This CDR3 is also generated by other DNA sequences in the sample. The CDR3 coding sequence is TGTGCCAGCAGCTTATCGGGAGGGGCTACAGATACGCAGTATTTT. Translating gives CASSLSGGATDTQYF. The chain carries TRBV7-3 and TRBJ2-3, with TRBD2 matching over 8 bases. Losses at the gene ends were 2 bases for V and 3 bases for J; bases not matched to a gene: 4. The CDR3 extends over 15 amino acids. CDR1 is SGHTA, CDR2 FQGTGA, per germline.

The chain combines TRBV4-3 with TRBJ2-1, with TRBD1 matching over 9 bases. With V trimmed by 4 bases and J by 10 bases, 8 bases remained unmatched. The CDR3 runs to 14 residues. CDR1 LGHNA and CDR2 YSLEER come from the germline V gene. CDR3 sequence reads: CASSLQGQGNEQFF. The DNA for the CDR3 is TGCGCCAGCAGCCTCCAGGGACAGGGAAACGAGCAGTTCTTC.